Listed below are T cell receptor beta chains from one sample, sequenced in a study of B cell selection in AIRE deficiency. Using immunoSEQ multiplex PCR, the repertoire was profiled, and TCRdb retains in-frame clones only, with some absent. This table has tens of thousands of clones, 92% appearing once. The sequencing input was CD4+CD25+ Tregs sorted from PBMCs. The receptors here all came from a human donor in good health. Both conserved end residues are part of each CDR3. A D gene is named only where the DNA matches it firmly. Some rows have no size entry. The others give once, few or many, or a class for an expanded clone.

d_call,j_call,clone_size,v_call,cdr3_nt,cdr3_aa
.,TRBJ1-2,.,TRBV18,TGTGCCAGCTCACCACCGTGGACAGACCCCAACTATGGCTACACCTTC,CASSPPWTDPNYGYTF
TRBD1,TRBJ2-3,.,TRBV5-1,TGCGCCAGCAGCTTGGTAGAGGGGGCCGGGACAGATACGCAGTATTTT,CASSLVEGAGTDTQYF
.,TRBJ1-5,.,TRBV6-5,TGTGCCAGCAGTTGGTCTAGCAATCAGCCCCAGCATTTT,CASSWSSNQPQHF
.,TRBJ1-6,.,TRBV12-5,TGTGCTAGTGGTCCGGGGGCGGAATATAATTCACCCCTCCACTTT,CASGPGAEYNSPLHF
.,TRBJ1-6,.,TRBV27,TGTGCCAGCAGTTTAAACCAATATAATTCACCCCTCCACTTT,CASSLNQYNSPLHF
.,TRBJ1-1,.,TRBV5-6,TGTGCCAGCAGCTTACAACCGGGACTATCAATGAACACTGAAGCTTTCTTT,CASSLQPGLSMNTEAFF
TRBD1,TRBJ2-2,once,TRBV30,TGTGCCTGGAGTCGTGGGAGGACAGGGGTAGGGGACACCGGGGAGCTGTTTTTT,CAWSRGRTGVGDTGELFF
.,TRBJ2-6,.,TRBV10-3,TGTGCCATCAGGGCTTTGGGAGGCGCCAACGTCCTGACTTTC,CAIRALGGANVLTF
.,TRBJ1-1,.,TRBV2,TGTGCCAGCAGCGCGGGCCCTGAAGCTTTCTTT,CASSAGPEAFF
TRBD2,TRBJ2-1,.,TRBV25-1,TGTGCCAGCAGTGAACCCCCGGGGGCGGGGGGGGTTGGTAATGAGCAGTTCTTC,CASSEPPGAGGVGNEQFF
.,TRBJ2-2,few,TRBV6-1,TGTGCCAGCAGTATCAACTATTTGAACACCGGGGAGCTGTTTTTT,CASSINYLNTGELFF
.,TRBJ1-5,once,TRBV6-1,TGTGCCAGCAGATCCCAGTTAAATCAGCCCCAGCATTTT,CASRSQLNQPQHF
.,TRBJ1-5,.,TRBV15,TGTGCCACCAGCAGCAGGAGCGATCAGCCCCAGCATTTT,CATSSRSDQPQHF
TRBD1,TRBJ1-1,.,TRBV6-5,TGTGCCAGCAGGGCACCAGGGGGCGCTTTCTTT,CASRAPGGAFF
TRBD1,TRBJ1-5,.,TRBV7-2,TGTGCCAGCAGCTTAACAGGGGACAATCAGCCCCAGCATTTT,CASSLTGDNQPQHF
.,TRBJ2-1,.,TRBV5-1,TGCGCCAGCAGCTTGGGGCAGCACAATGAGCAGTTCTTC,CASSLGQHNEQFF
.,TRBJ1-1,few,TRBV11-3,TGTGCCAGCAGCCCCGGCATTGGCACTGAAGCTTTCTTT,CASSPGIGTEAFF
.,TRBJ1-2,once,TRBV6-5,TGTGCCAGCGGCCCCCTGGACGGGCTGCCTAGAGGCTACACCTTC,CASGPLDGLPRGYTF
.,TRBJ1-1,.,TRBV19,TGTGCCTCCCAACAATGGGGGAAGAACACTGAAGCTTTCTTT,CASQQWGKNTEAFF
.,TRBJ1-5,.,TRBV2,TGTGCCAGCAGTGGGCCTTTCAGGGATCAGCCCCAGCATTTT,CASSGPFRDQPQHF
.,TRBJ2-3,.,TRBV5-6,TGTGCCAGCAGCGAGGGGGGTACGCAGTATTTT,CASSEGGTQYF
.,TRBJ1-2,.,TRBV29-1,TGCAGCGCTGTTCCGGGACCTCGCTCTGGCTACACCTTC,CSAVPGPRSGYTF
TRBD1,TRBJ1-5,.,TRBV28,TGTGCCAGCAGGCTCCCCGGGACAGGGGGCAATCAGCCCCAGCATTTT,CASRLPGTGGNQPQHF
.,TRBJ1-3,once,TRBV15,TGTGCCACCAGCCGGCCAGGAGGGGGCTCTGGAAACACCATATATTTT,CATSRPGGGSGNTIYF
TRBD2,TRBJ2-7,.,TRBV5-4,TGTGCCAGCAGCCGGGGGACTAGCGGGTTTTTGGACGAGCAGTACTTC,CASSRGTSGFLDEQYF
.,TRBJ1-6,.,TRBV9,TGTGCCAGCAGCGACAGTCGGGCCTTAAGTTCACCCCTCCACTTT,CASSDSRALSSPLHF
.,TRBJ1-2,.,TRBV28,TGTGCCAGCAGTCCGACGGGGACACGAATGGGCTACACCTTC,CASSPTGTRMGYTF
TRBD1,TRBJ2-5,.,TRBV9,TGTGCCAGCAGCGTTGGGACAGGGGGCTCAGAGACCCAGTACTTC,CASSVGTGGSETQYF
.,TRBJ1-1,.,TRBV12-5,TGTGCTAGTGGGATCAGGGTAGGAACTGAAGCTTTCTTT,CASGIRVGTEAFF
TRBD1,TRBJ1-3,.,TRBV7-6,TGTGCCAGCAGCTTTCCGGACAGGGCTGCCACCATATATTTT,CASSFPDRAATIYF
.,TRBJ2-7,.,TRBV18,TGTGCCAGCTCACATGGGTCCTACGAGCAGTACTTC,CASSHGSYEQYF
TRBD1,TRBJ2-2,.,TRBV5-4,TGTGCCAGCAGCTTGGCAGGGGGCGGCACCGGGGAGCTGTTTTTT,CASSLAGGGTGELFF
TRBD1,TRBJ1-2,.,TRBV18,TGTGCCAGCTCACAGGACAGGGTTTATGGCTACACCTTC,CASSQDRVYGYTF
.,TRBJ2-6,once,TRBV29-1,TGCAGCGTTGAGAATTCCGGGGCCAACGTCCTGACTTTC,CSVENSGANVLTF
.,TRBJ1-3,.,TRBV21-1,TGTGCCAGCGCCAGGGGGACGGGAAACACCATATATTTT,CASARGTGNTIYF
TRBD1,TRBJ1-4,.,TRBV19,TGTGCCAGTAGGACAGGGAATGGGGAAAAACTGTTTTTT,CASRTGNGEKLFF
.,TRBJ2-5,once,TRBV10-2,TGCGCCAGCCGGGACACGAAGGACGAGACCCAGTACTTC,CASRDTKDETQYF
.,TRBJ2-7,.,TRBV10-3,TGTGCCATCATCGACCAACTCTCCTACGAGCAGTACTTC,CAIIDQLSYEQYF
.,TRBJ2-2,.,TRBV6-5,TGTGCCAGCAGTTTCCTTCTTACCGGGGAGCTGTTTTTT,CASSFLLTGELFF
TRBD2,TRBJ2-3,.,TRBV12-5,TGTGCTAGTGGTCTGCCGGGACTAGCGGCAGATACGCAGTATTTT,CASGLPGLAADTQYF
.,TRBJ1-3,.,TRBV7-8,TGTGCCAGCAGCTGGAACTGGGACGGCTTCTCTGGAAACACCATATATTTT,CASSWNWDGFSGNTIYF
TRBD1,TRBJ1-2,.,TRBV7-9,TGTGCCAGCAGCCTAAGGGACAGGGAAGCTAACTATGGCTACACCTTC,CASSLRDREANYGYTF
TRBD1,TRBJ2-3,.,TRBV7-2,TGTGCCAGCAGCTTCCGGACAGGGGGCGGTGATACGCAGTATTTT,CASSFRTGGGDTQYF
.,TRBJ2-7,once,TRBV7-9,TGTGCCAGCAGCTTAGCGGTGACAGTTACCTCCTACGAGCAGTACTTC,CASSLAVTVTSYEQYF
.,TRBJ2-3,.,TRBV2,TGTGCCAGCAGTTTTCTTCTCACAGATACGCAGTATTTT,CASSFLLTDTQYF
.,TRBJ1-1,.,TRBV5-1,TGCGCCAGCAGCTTGGGTGACCCTGCTAGGGGGAACACTGAAGCTTTCTTT,CASSLGDPARGNTEAFF
.,TRBJ1-1,.,TRBV6-1,TGTGCCAGCAGTGTCAAGGGCAACACTGAAGCTTTCTTT,CASSVKGNTEAFF
.,TRBJ2-3,.,TRBV29-1,TGCAGCGTCCCCCGCGGACTACCTGGCACAGATACGCAGTATTTT,CSVPRGLPGTDTQYF
TRBD2,TRBJ2-3,.,TRBV5-4,TGTGCCAGCAGCTTGTATACGGGGGGGCAGACAGATACGCAGTATTTT,CASSLYTGGQTDTQYF